These 22 T cell receptor beta chains were all obtained from the same sample, sequenced in a study of blood T cell repertoires in COVID-19. Sequencing used immunoSEQ multiplex PCR; TCRdb keeps in-frame clones, though not all of them. Of almost 400,000 clones in the sample, approximately 88% were seen once. The sample taken for sequencing was PBMCs or T cells enriched from blood (not recorded which). The receptors shown here come from a woman younger than 45 with acute COVID-19.

The genes are TRBV9 and TRBJ1-1; D gene ambiguous. This CDR3 has 14 amino acids. The V end lost 0 bases, the J end lost 4 bases, and 10 bases lay between the germline ends. Germline V lookup: CDR1 SGDLS, CDR2 YYNGEE. In nucleotides, the CDR3 is TGTGCCAGCAGCGTAGTTGGAGGTAGCACTGAAGCTTTCTTT. Translating gives CASSVVGGSTEAFF.

This clone has only a few counts. In DNA form, the CDR3 reads TGTGCCAGCAGCCCTCGACAGGGAACCACCTACGAGCAGTACTTC. Translated: CASSPRQGTTYEQYF. This sequence joins TRBV13 and TRBJ2-7; 7 bases are shared with TRBD1. Trimming took 5 bases from V and 2 from J; bases not matched to a gene: 9. CDR3 length equals 15 residues. The germline V gene encodes CDR1 PRHDT and CDR2 FYEKMQ (reference sequence). Based on the CDR3 plus reference TRBV13 and TRBJ2-7, the full variable domain is AAGVIQSPRHLIKEKRETATLKCYPIPRHDTVYWYQQGPGQDPQFLISFYEKMQSDKGSIPDRFSAQQFSDYHSELNMSSLELGDSALYFCASSPRQGTTYEQYFGPGTRLTVT.

This chain connects TRBV29-1 to TRBJ2-4; 7 bases are a match to TRBD1. The CDR3 extends over 13 amino acids. Germline lookup yields CDR1 SQVTM and CDR2 ANQGSEA. J gave up 3 bases and V 8 bases, and 7 bases lay outside the gene matches. In nucleotides, the CDR3 is TGCAGCTCCAGGGACAGCCACAAAAACATTCAGTACTTC. Its protein product is CSSRDSHKNIQYF.

The V and J genes are TRBV4-1 and TRBJ2-3; D uncertain. The CDR3 has 15 amino acids. V lost 0 bases and J 3 bases, leaving 10 bases between the germline ends. CDR1 and CDR2 from the germline V gene are MGHRA and YSYEKL. The CDR3 DNA follows: TGCGCCAGCAGCCAAGAGCCCTCGGTGACAGATACGCAGTATTTT. Translated, it gives CASSQEPSVTDTQYF.

The rearrangement links TRBV12-3 or TRBV12-4 to TRBJ2-1; D perhaps matches TRBD1 (5 bases). Trimming shortened V by 5 bases and J by 13 bases, and 12 bases separated the two germline ends. The CDR3 covers 11 residues. The CDR3 sequence: CASSGQGPQFF. CDR3 bases: TGTGCCAGCAGTGGCCAGGGTCCCCAGTTCTTC.

CDR3 protein: CASSLVGALERGLGQFF. In DNA, the CDR3 is TGTGCCAGCAGCTTAGTCGGGGCGTTGGAGCGGGGCCTCGGGCAGTTCTTC. The chain uses TRBV7-9 and TRBJ2-1, with 7 positions matching TRBD2. This CDR3 has 17 residues. The J segment lost 12 bases and the V segment lost 1 base, leaving 18 bases of the junction unmatched. CDR1 is SEHNR, CDR2 FQNEAQ, per germline (reference sequence).

The chain is built from TRBV19 and TRBJ1-4; TRBD1 might be the D (5 bases). CDR3 length equals 15 residues. Trimming left V 2 bases short and J 0 bases short, with 7 bases between. CDR1 LNHDA and CDR2 SQIVND come from the germline V gene (reference sequence). The CDR3 nucleotides read TGTGCCAGTAGTATACTCAGGGCAACTAATGAAAAACTGTTTTTT. The encoded protein is CASSILRATNEKLFF.

The gene calls are TRBV5-1 and TRBJ1-5; TRBD1 aligns across 9 bases. The CDR3 has 15 amino acids. Germline V gene sequence: CDR1 SGHRS, CDR2 YFSETQ. Trimming removed 4 bases from V and 5 bases from J; junction bases left unmatched: 7. The CDR3: CASSGGTGRDQPQHF. The CDR3 DNA reads as TGCGCCAGCAGCGGCGGGACAGGGAGAGATCAGCCCCAGCATTTT.

The genes are TRBV18 and TRBJ1-1; 7 bases are a match to TRBD1. This CDR3 contains 14 residues. With 8 bases clipped from V and 6 bases from J, the junction kept 12 bases outside the gene matches. CDR1 and CDR2 (germline): KGHSH, LQKENI. The DNA of the CDR3 is TGTGCCAGCGATCCATTACAGGGGCAAGCTGAAGCTTTCTTT. This gives the protein CASDPLQGQAEAFF. Drawing the rest from reference TRBV18 and TRBJ1-1, the complete variable domain is NAGVMQNPRHLVRRRGQEARLRCSPMKGHSHVYWYRQLPEEGLKFMVYLQKENIIDESGMPKERFSAEFPKEGPSILRIQQVVRGDSAAYFCASDPLQGQAEAFFGQGTRLTVV.

The chain links TRBV6-2 or TRBV6-3 to TRBJ1-5; TRBD1 might be the D (5 bases). The CDR3 covers 14 residues. In germline, CDR1 is MNHEY, CDR2 SVGEGT. The V and J ends lost 2 bases and 4 bases respectively, with 9 bases between them. The CDR3 is CASSYTTDNQPQHF. The CDR3 bases are TGTGCCAGCAGTTACACGACAGATAATCAGCCCCAGCATTTT.

The genes are TRBV10-1 and TRBJ2-7, with TRBD2 matching over 9 bases. CDR1 and CDR2 from the germline V gene are WNHNN and SYGVQD (reference sequence). The length of the CDR3 is 16 residues. Germline trimming cut 5 bases from V and 5 bases from J; bases unmatched to any gene: 13. CDR3 sequence: CASSPTPLGLANEQYF. The CDR3 coding sequence is TGCGCCAGCAGTCCTACCCCCTTGGGACTAGCCAACGAGCAGTACTTC.

This chain links TRBV5-6 with TRBJ1-1; D call uncertain. The length of the CDR3 is 15 residues. Trimming shortened V by 1 base and J by 2 bases, and 12 bases separated the two germline ends. Germline lookup yields CDR1 SGHDT and CDR2 YYEEEE. The CDR3 DNA reads TGTGCCAGCAGCTTGTTGGCAGTTGTCAACACTGAAGCTTTCTTT. The encoded protein is CASSLLAVVNTEAFF.

This clone has a handful of counts. The V call is TRBV7-3, the J call TRBJ2-1; TRBD1 matches at 7 bases. Looked up from germline, CDR1 is SGHTA and CDR2 is FQGTGA. This CDR3 spans 15 amino acids. With V trimmed by 0 bases and J by 8 bases, 7 bases remained unmatched. The CDR3 reads CASSLTRDRVDEQFF. Here the CDR3 DNA reads TGTGCCAGCAGCTTAACGCGAGACAGGGTGGATGAGCAGTTCTTC.

The V gene is TRBV5-1, the J gene TRBJ1-1; a weak D match, TRBD1 (6 bases). Germline lookup yields CDR1 SGHRS and CDR2 YFSETQ. This CDR3 is 15 amino acids long. V shed 4 bases and J shed 4 bases, with 17 bases lying between them. CDR3 residues: CASSPAQGSTTEAFF. As DNA, the CDR3 is TGCGCCAGCAGCCCGGCCCAGGGGTCGACCACTGAAGCTTTCTTT.

This chain connects TRBV2 to TRBJ2-5, with D unresolved. The CDR3 has 12 amino acids. Trimming took 6 bases from V and 5 from J, leaving 10 bases between them. CDR1 SNHLY and CDR2 FYNNEI come from the germline V gene. CDR3 sequence (DNA): TGTGCCAGCAGGCTAGTTGGTGAGACCCAGTACTTC. It translates to CASRLVGETQYF.

V and J are TRBV7-2 and TRBJ1-3; the D is unclear. The germline gives CDR1 SGHTA, CDR2 FQGNSA. The CDR3 is 16 residues long. Trimming took off 5 bases at V and 3 bases at J, with 17 bases between the two ends. The CDR3 spells CASSQSGRVFGNTIYF. The CDR3, as DNA: TGTGCCAGCAGCCAAAGCGGACGGGTATTTGGAAACACCATATATTTT.

The DNA for the CDR3 is TGTGCCAGCAGCAAAAACGGGCGGGGGCTCCCCCCCGGCACAGATACGCAGTATTTT. Protein: CASSKNGRGLPPGTDTQYF. The chain employs TRBV21-1 and TRBJ2-3; TRBD2, as called in the table, went unchecked against the DNA. TRBV21-1 is termed a pseudogene. The CDR3 length is 19 residues.

V usage is TRBV7-2 and J usage is TRBJ1-4; 9 nucleotides match TRBD1. CDR1 and CDR2 from the germline V gene are SGHTA and FQGNSA. The V and J ends lost 7 bases and 7 bases, in that order; junction bases with no gene match: 7. The CDR3 has 14 amino acids. The CDR3 here is CASTWDREGEKLFF. The DNA of the CDR3 is TGTGCCAGCACATGGGACAGGGAGGGTGAAAAACTGTTTTTT. Filled out from reference TRBV7-2 and TRBJ1-4, the complete variable domain reads GAGVSQSPSNKVTEKGKDVELRCDPISGHTALYWYRQSLGQGLEFLIYFQGNSAPDKSGLPSDRFSAERTGGSVSTLTIQRTQQEDSAVYLCASTWDREGEKLFFGSGTQLSVL.

The CDR3 sequence: CASSLRAGGYEKLFF. The CDR3 DNA follows: TGCGCCAGCAGCTTAAGGGCAGGGGGCTATGAAAAACTGTTTTTT. The J gene is TRBJ1-4, the V gene TRBV5-1; TRBD1 agrees at 8 bases. Unmatched junction bases numbered 6, after V lost 2 bases and J lost 6 bases. This CDR3 has 15 amino acids. CDR1 and CDR2 from the germline V gene are SGHRS and YFSETQ. Looking up the rest from reference TRBV5-1 and TRBJ1-4 gives the full variable domain: KAGVTQTPRYLIKTRGQQVTLSCSPISGHRSVSWYQQTPGQGLQFLFEYFSETQRNKGNFPGRFSGRQFSNSRSEMNVSTLELGDSALYLCASSLRAGGYEKLFFGSGTQLSVL.

A word on this clone: The sample carries other DNA sequences with the same CDR3. The V gene is TRBV12-3 or TRBV12-4, the J gene TRBJ1-1; 8 bases are shared with TRBD1. Trimming cost V 6 bases and J 5 bases; bases outside gene matches: 2. This CDR3 has 12 residues. Here the CDR3 reads CASSRTGTEAFF. The DNA for the CDR3 is TGTGCCAGCAGCCGGACAGGGACTGAAGCTTTCTTT.

The rearrangement uses TRBV7-2 and TRBJ2-5; 10 bases fit TRBD2. CDR3 length: 15 amino acids. V lost 5 bases, J lost 5 bases, and 8 bases stayed unmatched. Germline V gene data show CDR1 as SGHTA and CDR2 as FQGNSA. In nucleotides, the CDR3 is TGTGCCAGCAGCCAAGCGGGGGGGCAGTTCGAGACCCAGTACTTC. Amino acids: CASSQAGGQFETQYF.

This chain links TRBV9 with TRBJ1-5; D remains unclear. The CDR3 is made up of 15 amino acids. From germline, CDR1 is SGDLS and CDR2 YYNGEE. Deletions cut 1 base from V and 6 bases from J, with 14 bases between. CDR3 DNA sequence: TGTGCCAGCAGCGTATCCGGGAGCGGACTTCAGCCCCAGCATTTT. This gives the protein CASSVSGSGLQPQHF.